This is a list of T cell receptor beta chains from one sample in a study of cytomegalovirus exposure and HLA in healthy donors. Profiling relied on immunoSEQ multiplex PCR, and the TCRdb table lists in-frame clones only, not all of them. The sample comprises some 70,000 clones, 60% to 75% of which are singletons, and less than 15% rests with the top ten. Sequences were obtained from PBMCs. These receptors were obtained from a male donor in good health and CMV-seropositive. Each CDR3 is given with its conserved first and last residue. The order of the fields is V gene, D gene, clone size, J gene, CDR3 DNA, CDR3 protein. D genes are given only for firm matches. Clone size is given for some rows only: seen once, a few or many times, or a class if the clone is expanded.

TRBV6-5	NA	NA	TRBJ1-5	TGTGCCAGCAGTCGATACCAGGGGAATCAGCCCCAGCATTTT	CASSRYQGNQPQHF
TRBV9	TRBD2	NA	TRBJ2-1	TGTGCCAGCAGCCCTGCCGGACTAGCGGGGCACAATGAGCAGTTCTTC	CASSPAGLAGHNEQFF
TRBV5-4	TRBD1	NA	TRBJ2-5	TGTGCCAGCAGCCTGGACAGGGGGGAGACCCAGTACTTC	CASSLDRGETQYF
TRBV5-6	NA	once	TRBJ2-3	TGTGCCAGCAGCTCGGGAAGAGGCACAGATACGCAGTATTTT	CASSSGRGTDTQYF
TRBV7-6	TRBD1	once	TRBJ2-1	TGTGCCAGCAGCCTGGGACAGAGCGACAATGAGCAGTTCTTC	CASSLGQSDNEQFF
TRBV7-2	TRBD1	NA	TRBJ1-1	TGTGCCAGCAGCCCGCAACGACAGGGGAACACTGAAGCTTTCTTT	CASSPQRQGNTEAFF
TRBV6-5	NA	NA	TRBJ1-5	TGTGCCAGCAGGAGAACAGCCTATAGCAATCAGCCCCAGCATTTT	CASRRTAYSNQPQHF
TRBV6-5	TRBD1	NA	TRBJ2-1	TGTGCCAGCAGTTACTTACCGGGACAGGGGACTGAGCAGTTCTTC	CASSYLPGQGTEQFF
TRBV9	NA	once	TRBJ1-5	TGTGCCAGCAGCGATGATCCGGGACAATCTTCTCGGAATCAGCCCCAGCATTTT	CASSDDPGQSSRNQPQHF
TRBV11-2	TRBD1	once	TRBJ1-6	TGTGCCAGCAGCTCATTGGGATACTTGGGACAGGGACGTTCACCCCTCCACTTT	CASSSLGYLGQGRSPLHF
TRBV19	NA	NA	TRBJ2-3	TGTGCCAGTAGTCCTAGCGCAGATACGCAGTATTTT	CASSPSADTQYF